Sequencing of this T cell receptor beta chain was carried out in a study of CD8+ T cells in alopecia areata. This clone was seen a handful of times. Mouse germline and gene names are used. The CDR3 end lies 4 residues beyond the end of the read and is filled in from the germline J gene. Cutaneous lymph nodes were pooled and cells sorted by CD4, CD8alpha, NKG2D, NKG2ACE and more. It was cDNA, reverse transcribed from extracted RNA, that served as the sequencing template. Repertoires were generated with immunoSEQ multiplex PCR, while TCRdb's copy carries only in-frame clones and drops some. The sample is made up of approximately 300,000 clones, none counted only once. Germline-derived CDR1 and CDR2 are SGHDT and FRDEAV. The CDR3 runs 13 residues.

Material for sequencing was CD4+ T cells sorted from a lymph node. The TCR was taken from a C3H/HeJ mouse with alopecia areata. The strain's MHC haplotype is H2-k. This chain joins TRBV14 and TRBJ2-5, with 8 bases identical to TRBD1. CDR3 in amino acids: CASSPTGGDTQYF. Partial CDR3 DNA: TGTGCCAGCAGTCCAACAGGGGGTGAC. Together with reference TRBV14 and TRBJ2-5, the CDR3 gives the full variable domain: EAGVTQSPRYAVLQEGQAVSFWCDPISGHDTLYWYQQPRDQGPQLLVYFRDEAVIDNSQLPSDRFSAVRPKGTNSTLKIQSAKQGDTATYLCASSPTGGDTQYFGPGTRLLVL.